What follows describes a single T cell receptor beta chain. This entry is derived from a study of blood T cell repertoires in COVID-19. Study-level information: The samples span acute and convalescent COVID-19 from the United States, Italy and Spain. Sample material is recorded as cDNA or gDNA derived from T cells, B-cell-depleted T cells, or PBMCs.

Original analysis: The assay estimated nucleated cells by amplifying reference gene primers. Only in-frame clones appear in the TCRdb table, and some are missing; sequencing was by immunoSEQ multiplex PCR. The V and J calls and clone size were taken over from that table, and D and trimming were inferred from the DNA. The sample includes around 220,000 clones, about 86% of them seen just once. Germline V gene data show CDR1 as SSHAT and CDR2 as FNYEAQ (reference sequence). Trimming took 1 base from V and 8 from J; bases not matched to a gene: 13. This CDR3 comprises 16 residues. The gene calls are TRBV7-7 and TRBJ1-2, with 7 nucleotides matching TRBD1. The TCR comes from a man in his late teens or twenties with active or convalescent COVID-19. The source material was peripheral blood. CDR3 in DNA: TGTGCCAGCAGCTTAGAAAGGGACAGTGGAGGAAGAGGCTACACCTTC. As protein: CASSLERDSGGRGYTF. The full variable domain, in which reference TRBV7-7 and TRBJ1-2 provide the parts outside the CDR3, is GAGVSQSPRYKVTKRGQDVTLRCDPISSHATLYWYQQALGQGPEFLTYFNYEAQPDKSGLPSDRFSAERPEGSISTLTIQRTEQRDSAMYRCASSLERDSGGRGYTFGSGTRLTVV.